This T cell receptor beta chain came from a study of graft-versus-host responses after intestinal transplantation. Study information: Every recipient underwent anti-thymocyte globulin induction, then tacrolimus and steroids for 2 to 3 years.

Regarding the study as a whole: In patients with graft-donor T cell macrochimerism, allograft graft-versus-host to host-versus-graft clonal ratios were high.

Trimming removed 6 bases from V and 5 bases from J; junction bases left unmatched: 19. The CDR3 totals 18 residues. The germline V gene has CDR1 ENHRY and CDR2 SYGVKD. To note about this clone: The antigen remains undetermined.

Only in-frame clones appear in the TCRdb table, and some are missing; sequencing was by immunoSEQ multiplex PCR. The table lists around 90,000 clones, roughly 92% of them singletons. J is TRBJ2-1 and V is TRBV10-3, with 7 bases aligning to TRBD2. This sequence was found in a human donor who received an intestinal transplant. Material: unstimulated CD4+ T cells sorted from spleen or lymph node cells, obtained before intestinal transplant. The CDR3 nucleotides are TGTGCCATCAGGGAACCACGGGGAGGGACGAATTTAGACAATGAGCAGTTCTTC. As protein: CAIREPRGGTNLDNEQFF.